This T cell receptor (beta chain) was recovered during a study of Ad26.COV2.S vaccination and SARS-CoV-2 variants. Overall study context: Once or twice, 56 days apart, Ad26.COV2.S was delivered intramuscularly.

The CDR3 covers 13 residues. Deletions cut 6 bases from V and 8 bases from J, with 14 bases between. Data came from immunoSEQ multiplex PCR; TCRdb stores just in-frame clones and leaves some out. The sample lists a few hundred thousand clones, around nine tenths seen once, with roughly 3.2% in the top ten. The treatment is: around 19 received Ad26.COV2.S at low or high dose, single or two shots; about 5 received placebo; per-sample allocation not given. Sampling was done on day 63 after the first vaccine or placebo injection. This chain joins TRBV12-3 or TRBV12-4 and TRBJ2-1, with D possibly matching TRBD2 (7 bases). Here the sequenced sample was peripheral blood, taken in a trial of Ad26.COV2.S vaccine versus placebo. This receptor was identified in a person aged 18-65 years who received the Ad26.COV2.S COVID-19 vaccine or a placebo. The CDR3 nucleotides are TGTGCCAGCAGCTCCAAGGGGGGGTATGAGCAGTTCTTC. Its protein is CASSSKGGYEQFF.